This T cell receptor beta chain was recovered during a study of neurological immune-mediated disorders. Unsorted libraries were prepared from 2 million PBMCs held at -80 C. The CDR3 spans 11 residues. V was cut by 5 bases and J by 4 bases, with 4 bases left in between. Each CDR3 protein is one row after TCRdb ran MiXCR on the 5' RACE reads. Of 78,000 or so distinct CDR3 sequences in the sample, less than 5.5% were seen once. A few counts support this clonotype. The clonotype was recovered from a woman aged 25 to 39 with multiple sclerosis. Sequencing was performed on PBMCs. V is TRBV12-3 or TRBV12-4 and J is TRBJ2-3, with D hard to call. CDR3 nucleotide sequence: TGTGCCAGCAGTCAGCCAGATACGCAGTATTTT. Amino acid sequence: CASSQPDTQYF.